These 15 T cell receptor beta chains originate from one sample sequenced in a study of T cell repertoires in cytomegalovirus infection. These receptors have no identified antigens. TCRdb processed the reads anew with MiXCR; each CDR3 protein has one entry. The data show around 540,000 distinct CDR3 sequences, around 35% seen once. The material was cultured PBMCs, obtained from culture after CMV antigen stimulation. Receptors were obtained from a human donor in good health (CMV status not recorded). Some clones in this sample may be carry-over from other donors' samples.

This clonotype showed up just a few times. This rearrangement joins TRBV7-6 to TRBJ2-3, with D maybe TRBD1 (6 bases). The V end lost 4 bases, the J end lost 2 bases, and 16 bases lay between the germline ends. The germline gives CDR1 SGHVS, CDR2 FNYEAQ. The CDR3 loop spans 16 amino acids. The CDR3: CASSSRLGADTDTQYF. The CDR3 coding sequence is TGTGCCAGCAGCTCGCGATTGGGGGCTGACACAGATACGCAGTATTTT. The full variable domain, rest sourced from reference TRBV7-6 and TRBJ2-3, is GAGVSQSPRYKVTKRGQDVALRCDPISGHVSLYWYRQALGQGPEFLTYFNYEAQQDKSGLPNDRFSAERPEGSISTLTIQRTEQRDSAMYRCASSSRLGADTDTQYFGPGTRLTVL.

In its sample, this clonotype was seen a few times. This chain links TRBV7-4 with TRBJ1-5; D gene ambiguous. The CDR3 covers 16 residues. Per the germline V gene, CDR1 is SGHVT and CDR2 is SQSDAQ. Trimming cost V 2 bases and J 2 bases, with 13 bases left between them. The CDR3 coding sequence is TGTGCCAGCAGCTTATTTGTTGGGGATGGCAATCAGCCCCAGCATTTT. Translating it yields CASSLFVGDGNQPQHF.

This clonotype has a count of ten or more. The chain has TRBV7-2 and TRBJ2-5; 15 bases match TRBD2. CDR1 and CDR2 (germline): SGHTA, FQGNSA. This CDR3 region has 18 residues. J was trimmed by 2 bases and V by 5 bases; bases with no gene match: 9. The CDR3 sequence: CASSIGLAGGPGQETQYF. The CDR3 DNA reads as TGTGCCAGCAGCATCGGACTAGCGGGAGGGCCGGGACAAGAGACCCAGTACTTC.

The V and J genes are TRBV4-1 and TRBJ2-7; unclear D gene. This CDR3 contains 13 residues. The V gene's germline CDR1 is MGHRA and CDR2 YSYEKL. V lost 3 bases to trimming and J lost 4 bases, with 10 bases between them. CDR3 protein: CASSQGLEYEQYF. CDR3 DNA: TGCGCCAGCAGCCAGGGTTTGGAGTACGAGCAGTACTTC.

This clonotype has more than one count but fewer than ten. The chain couples TRBV15 to TRBJ2-7, with D maybe TRBD1 (5 bases). V lost 2 bases, J lost 2 bases, and 13 bases lay in between. There are 15 residues in the CDR3. In germline, CDR1 is LNHNV, CDR2 YYDKDF (reference sequence). The CDR3 DNA follows: TGTGCCACCAGCAGACAAGGGGCCAAGACCTACGAGCAGTACTTC. This translates into CATSRQGAKTYEQYF.

This chain links TRBV10-3 with TRBJ2-4; 7 nucleotides line up with TRBD2. Germline CDR1 and CDR2: ENHRY and SYGVKD. The CDR3 runs 18 residues. V gave up 4 bases and J gave up 0 bases; unmatched junction bases: 12. CDR3 protein: CAISALPSGSLAKNIQYF. CDR3 nucleotides: TGTGCCATCAGTGCCCTCCCTAGCGGATCTCTAGCCAAAAACATTCAGTACTTC.

The table lists this clonotype with a few counts. The chain recombines TRBV6-5 with TRBJ2-5, with a possible D match to TRBD2 (6 bases). The CDR3 runs to 17 residues. V was pared by 6 bases and J by 2 bases, with 22 bases between. Germline CDR1 MNHEY, CDR2 SVGAGI. The CDR3 nucleotides read TGTGCCAGCAGAGGCCTGGGAGGTGGGGACCCTCAAGAGACCCAGTACTTC. Protein product: CASRGLGGGDPQETQYF.

This chain uses TRBV7-8 with TRBJ1-5; maybe TRBD1 (6 bases). Germline V gene sequence: CDR1 SGHVS, CDR2 FQNEAQ. The CDR3 spans 14 residues. The germline V and J ends were trimmed by 4 bases and 7 bases, with 14 bases remaining between them. In DNA, the CDR3 is TGTGCCAGCAGCTCAAGGGAGGGGGAACAGCCCCAGCATTTT. Residues: CASSSREGEQPQHF.

The chain recombines TRBV7-3 with TRBJ2-5; D is perhaps TRBD2 (5 bases). Germline CDR1 and CDR2: SGHTA and FQGTGA. V shed 5 bases and J shed 4 bases, with 20 bases lying between them. The CDR3 spans 16 residues. CDR3 sequence reads: CASSPSGFGWGETQYF. The DNA of the CDR3 is TGTGCCAGCAGCCCATCGGGGTTCGGCTGGGGAGAGACCCAGTACTTC.

The sample holds many counts of this clonotype. The chain combines TRBV7-2 with TRBJ1-1; no reliable D call. V lost 5 bases, J lost 3 bases, and 13 bases lay in between. This CDR3 spans 14 amino acids. The germline V gene encodes CDR1 SGHTA and CDR2 FQGNSA. CDR3 sequence (DNA): TGTGCCAGCAGCATCCGTAGGGAGGACACTGAAGCTTTCTTT. Amino acids: CASSIRREDTEAFF. The variable domain in full, with the rest retrieved from reference TRBV7-2 and TRBJ1-1, is GAGVSQSPSNKVTEKGKDVELRCDPISGHTALYWYRQSLGQGLEFLIYFQGNSAPDKSGLPSDRFSAERTGGSVSTLTIQRTQQEDSAVYLCASSIRREDTEAFFGQGTRLTVV.

This clonotype was counted a few times. The DNA for the CDR3 is TGTGCCAGCAGCTTAGGGGACAGGCTTGGGGGTGAAGCTTTCTTT. Protein product: CASSLGDRLGGEAFF. The gene calls are TRBV7-2 and TRBJ1-1, with 8 bases that match TRBD1. This CDR3 contains 15 residues. Looked up from germline, CDR1 is SGHTA and CDR2 is FQGNSA. The trim removed 1 base at V and 7 bases at J, leaving 8 bases unmatched.

The gene calls are TRBV9 and TRBJ2-1; no firm D call. Looked up from germline, CDR1 is SGDLS and CDR2 is YYNGEE. V lost 1 base, J lost 3 bases, and 11 bases lay in between. The CDR3 extends over 15 amino acids. CDR3 residues: CASSVRRGSYNEQFF. The CDR3 nucleotides read TGTGCCAGCAGCGTACGGCGAGGAAGCTACAATGAGCAGTTCTTC.

This rearrangement joins TRBV10-3 to TRBJ2-3, with 8 bases fitting TRBD2. Germline V gene lookup returns CDR1 ENHRY and CDR2 SYGVKD. The CDR3 runs to 13 residues. The V and J ends lost 9 bases and 1 base, in that order; junction bases with no gene match: 3. This CDR3 is CAITGGGTDTQYF. DNA of the CDR3: TGTGCCATTACGGGAGGGGGCACAGATACGCAGTATTTT.

This CDR3 is CSVVDREPGLGYGYTF. Written as DNA, the CDR3 is TGCAGCGTTGTGGACAGGGAGCCGGGATTAGGCTATGGCTACACCTTC. The V call is TRBV29-1, the J call TRBJ1-2; 8 bases match TRBD1. The CDR3 runs 16 residues. V lost 4 bases and J lost 4; bases outside the gene matches: 14. CDR1 and CDR2 from the germline V gene are SQVTM and ANQGSEA.

The table lists this clonotype with a few counts. The chain joins TRBV28 to TRBJ1-1; no definite D call. In germline, CDR1 is MDHEN, CDR2 SYDVKM. Between the trimmed V and J ends, which lost 6 bases and 11 bases, there was a span of 16 bases. This CDR3 has 12 residues. The CDR3 DNA reads TGTGCCAGCAGCACCCGGACCTTAGACGCTTTCTTT. This sequence encodes CASSTRTLDAFF.